Sequencing of this TCR beta chain was carried out in a study of blood T cell repertoires in COVID-19. Looking at the study overall: Whether acute or convalescent, the COVID-19 samples came from the United States, Italy and Spain.

Participant age was about 18 to 100 years, and participants resided in fewer than 25 US areas. Categorization into cohorts depended on clinical history that participants reported. Donors of Cohort 3 who recovered were those that had two negative PCRs, clearance, or symptom resolution. Per germline, CDR1 SGHNT and CDR2 YENEEA. CDR3 length equals 19 residues. The V gene end was trimmed by 1 base and the J gene end by 2 bases; junction bases not matched to a gene: 5. TCRdb keeps only in-frame clones here, not all; method: immunoSEQ multiplex PCR. The data contain hundreds of thousands of clones, 75% to 90% of them singletons.

V and J are TRBV11-3 and TRBJ2-1, with 16 bases lining up with TRBD2. The sequenced sample consisted of PBMCs or T cells enriched from blood (not recorded which). The clonotype comes from a woman aged 18-30 years who had recovered from COVID-19. The CDR3 bases are TGTGCCAGCAGCTTAGGTGGGACTAGCGGGGGGGCGGCCTACAATGAGCAGTTCTTC. This gives the protein CASSLGGTSGGAAYNEQFF.